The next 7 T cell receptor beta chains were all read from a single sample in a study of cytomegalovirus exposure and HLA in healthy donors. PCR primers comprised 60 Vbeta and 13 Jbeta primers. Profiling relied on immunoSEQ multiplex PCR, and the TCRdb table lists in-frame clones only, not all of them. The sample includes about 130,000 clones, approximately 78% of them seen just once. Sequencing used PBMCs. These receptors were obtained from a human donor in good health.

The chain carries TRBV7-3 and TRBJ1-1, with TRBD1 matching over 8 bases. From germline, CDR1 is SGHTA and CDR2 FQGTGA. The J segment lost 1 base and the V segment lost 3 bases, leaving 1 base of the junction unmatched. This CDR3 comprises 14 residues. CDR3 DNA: TGTGCCAGCAGCTTGACAGGGGCGAACACTGAAGCTTTCTTT. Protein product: CASSLTGANTEAFF.

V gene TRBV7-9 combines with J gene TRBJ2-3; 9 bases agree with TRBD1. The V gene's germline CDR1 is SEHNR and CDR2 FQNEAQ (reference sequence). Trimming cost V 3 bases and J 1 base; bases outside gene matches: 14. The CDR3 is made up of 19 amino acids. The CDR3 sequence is CASSFDRGEGQGRTDTQYF. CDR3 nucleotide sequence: TGTGCCAGCAGCTTCGACCGAGGGGAGGGACAGGGTCGCACAGATACGCAGTATTTT.

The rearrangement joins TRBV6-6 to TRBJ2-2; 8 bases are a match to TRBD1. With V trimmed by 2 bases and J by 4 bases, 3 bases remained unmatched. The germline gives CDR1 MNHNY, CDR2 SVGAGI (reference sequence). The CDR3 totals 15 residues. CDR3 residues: CASSYPGQVTGELFF. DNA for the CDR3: TGTGCCAGCAGTTACCCGGGACAGGTCACCGGGGAGCTGTTTTTT.

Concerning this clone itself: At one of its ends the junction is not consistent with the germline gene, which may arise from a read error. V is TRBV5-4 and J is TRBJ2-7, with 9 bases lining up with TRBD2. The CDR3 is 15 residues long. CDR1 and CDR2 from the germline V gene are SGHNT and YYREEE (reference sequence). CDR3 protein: CASSQGAGGTYEQYF. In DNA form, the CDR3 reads TGCGCCAGCAGCCAAGGGGCGGGAGGGACCTACGAGCAGTACTTC.

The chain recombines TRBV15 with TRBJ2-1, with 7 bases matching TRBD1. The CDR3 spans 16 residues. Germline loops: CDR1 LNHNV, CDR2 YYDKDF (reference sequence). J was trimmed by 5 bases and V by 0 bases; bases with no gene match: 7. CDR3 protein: CATSRDPGQFDNEQFF. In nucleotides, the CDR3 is TGTGCCACCAGCAGAGACCCGGGACAGTTCGACAATGAGCAGTTCTTC.

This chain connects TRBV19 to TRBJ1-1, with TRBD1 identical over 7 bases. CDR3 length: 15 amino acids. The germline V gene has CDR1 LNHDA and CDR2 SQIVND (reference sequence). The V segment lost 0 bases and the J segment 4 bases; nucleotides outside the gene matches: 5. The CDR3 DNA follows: TGTGCCAGTAGTATAGATCGCGCAGGGGGCACTGAAGCTTTCTTT. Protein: CASSIDRAGGTEAFF.

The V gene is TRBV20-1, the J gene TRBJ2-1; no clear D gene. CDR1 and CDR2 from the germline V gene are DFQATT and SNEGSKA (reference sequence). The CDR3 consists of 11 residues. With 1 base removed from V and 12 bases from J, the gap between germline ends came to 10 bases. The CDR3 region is CSARGLSPQFF. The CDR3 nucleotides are TGCAGTGCTAGAGGGTTGAGCCCGCAGTTCTTC.